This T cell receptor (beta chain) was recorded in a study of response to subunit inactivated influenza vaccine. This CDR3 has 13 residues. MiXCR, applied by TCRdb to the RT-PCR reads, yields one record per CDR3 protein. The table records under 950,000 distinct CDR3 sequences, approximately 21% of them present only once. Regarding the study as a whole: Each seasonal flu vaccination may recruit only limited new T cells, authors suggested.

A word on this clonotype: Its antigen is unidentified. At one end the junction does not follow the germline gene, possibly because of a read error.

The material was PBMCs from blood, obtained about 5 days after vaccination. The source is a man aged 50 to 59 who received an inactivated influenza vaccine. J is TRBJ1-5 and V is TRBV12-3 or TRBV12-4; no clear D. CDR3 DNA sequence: TGTGCCAGCAAGGACCAGCCAAATCAGCCCCATCATTTT. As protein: CASKDQPNQPHHF.